This T cell receptor (beta chain) emerged from a study of OX40 agonist ivuxolimab in advanced cancers. Across the whole study: Dose-escalation cases comprised hepatocellular carcinoma, melanoma, renal cell or head and neck cancer.

The CDR3 runs to 13 residues. Trimming pared 6 bases from V and 1 base from J, leaving 10 bases between. Germline CDR1 is SGHAT and CDR2 is FQNNGV. This clone has just one count. Method: immunoSEQ multiplex PCR; TCRdb's copy keeps in-frame clones and lacks some. The profile shows roughly 28,000 clones, about 80% of them singletons. The sequencing used CD4+ or CD8+ T cells sorted from blood, collected in a trial of the OX40 agonist ivuxolimab. The chain links TRBV11-2 to TRBJ2-7; D is undetermined. The TCR sequence derives from an adult with an advanced solid tumor such as melanoma, head and neck, liver or kidney cancer. The CDR3 sequence: CASRSDGSYEQYF. DNA for the CDR3: TGTGCCAGCAGAAGTGATGGGTCCTACGAGCAGTACTTC.